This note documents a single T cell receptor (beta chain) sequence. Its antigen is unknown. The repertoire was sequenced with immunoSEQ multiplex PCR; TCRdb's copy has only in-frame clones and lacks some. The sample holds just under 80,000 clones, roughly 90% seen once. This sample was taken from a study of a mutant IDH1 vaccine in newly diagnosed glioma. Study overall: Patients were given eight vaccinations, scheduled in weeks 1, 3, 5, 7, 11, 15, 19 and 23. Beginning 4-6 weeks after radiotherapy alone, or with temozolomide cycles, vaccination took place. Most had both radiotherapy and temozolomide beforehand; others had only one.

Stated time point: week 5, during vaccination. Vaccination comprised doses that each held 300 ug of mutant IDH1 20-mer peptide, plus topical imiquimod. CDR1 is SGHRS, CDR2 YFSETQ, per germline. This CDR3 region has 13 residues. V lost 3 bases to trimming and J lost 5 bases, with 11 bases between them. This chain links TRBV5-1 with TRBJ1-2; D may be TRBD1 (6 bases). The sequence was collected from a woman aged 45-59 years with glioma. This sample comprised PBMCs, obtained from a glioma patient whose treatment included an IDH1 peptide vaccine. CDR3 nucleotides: TGCGCCAGCAGCTGGGACAAAGCATATGGCTACACCTTC. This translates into CASSWDKAYGYTF.